The clone carrying this T cell receptor (beta chain) was detected a few times. Its specificity is not known. This entry is derived from a study of CD8 T cells in ankylosing spondylitis. General study points: Ankylosing spondylitis blood seemed to carry a telltale TCR beta motif made of several highly homologous variants.

TCRdb reprocessed the 5' RACE reads via MiXCR and lists one record per CDR3 protein. The table has 220,000 or so distinct CDR3 sequences, around 18% seen once; the top ten hold approximately 40%. Trimming removed 5 bases from V and 5 bases from J, with 16 bases in between. This CDR3 has 15 residues. This clonotype originated in a male donor with ankylosing spondylitis. V usage is TRBV12-3 or TRBV12-4 and J usage is TRBJ1-5; D is perhaps TRBD1 (5 bases). Sequencing input: blood, either unsorted or a sorted T cell fraction (not recorded which). CDR3 sequence: CASSHRTYRDQPQHF. The CDR3 DNA reads as TGTGCCAGCAGTCACCGGACATATCGAGATCAGCCCCAGCATTTT.